The rows below give T cell receptor beta chains drawn from one sample of a study of blood T cells in healthy people across ages. One entry per CDR3 protein results from TCRdb running MiXCR on the 5' RACE reads. Among more than 900,000 distinct CDR3 sequences listed, under 30% were seen once. Separately, the same data were catalogued under a study of T cells of mothers and their children.

Sequenced input: blood. Receptors originate from a girl aged 2 to 9 in good health. Each CDR3 is given with its conserved first and last residue. A D gene is named only where the DNA matches it firmly. A clone size is listed for some rows: how often the clone was seen (once, few, many), or a class if it is expanded.

d_gene	j_gene	abundance	v_gene	CDR3nt	CDR3aa
NA	TRBJ2-5	NA	TRBV11-2	TGTGCCAGCAGCTTAGCTATTGGGACTGGGGGTAGGACCCAGTACTTC	CASSLAIGTGGRTQYF
NA	TRBJ2-5	NA	TRBV7-9	TGTGCCAGCAGCTTTCCCATCAGTGAGACCCAGTACTTC	CASSFPISETQYF
NA	TRBJ2-3	NA	TRBV7-2	TGTGCCAGCATTGAGCGACGCACAGATACGCAGTATTTT	CASIERRTDTQYF
NA	TRBJ2-7	few	TRBV11-2	TGTGCCAGCAGCTTAAGGGAGCGGAGCTACGAGCAGTACTTC	CASSLRERSYEQYF
TRBD2	TRBJ2-5	NA	TRBV28	TGTGCCAGCAGTTTTTATTTTGGGAGGGAAGACCAAGAGACCCAGTACTTC	CASSFYFGREDQETQYF
NA	TRBJ2-2	NA	TRBV7-2	TGTGCCAGCAGCTTAGCCGGTAGTTTGGGCACCGGGGAGCTGTTTTTT	CASSLAGSLGTGELFF
NA	TRBJ2-3	few	TRBV6-2/TRBV6-3	TGTGCCAGCAGTAGCACCGTGACAGATACGCAGTATTTT	CASSSTVTDTQYF
TRBD1	TRBJ2-5	NA	TRBV9	TGTGCCAGCAGCGCCGGGGGACAGGGACAAGAGACCCAGTACTTC	CASSAGGQGQETQYF
NA	TRBJ2-5	NA	TRBV5-6	TGTGCCAGCAGCGGATACCGGGATCTAATACAGGAGACCCAGTACTTC	CASSGYRDLIQETQYF
NA	TRBJ1-2	few	TRBV6-1	TGTGCCAGCAGTGAAGGGATAGGGCAGAACTATGGCTACACCTTC	CASSEGIGQNYGYTF
NA	TRBJ2-7	NA	TRBV20-1	TGCAGTGCTAGAATAGCCTCCTACGAGCAGTACTTC	CSARIASYEQYF
NA	TRBJ1-2	NA	TRBV29-1	TGCAGCATAATGGGGGCAGGGTATGACTATGGCTACACCTTC	CSIMGAGYDYGYTF
TRBD1	TRBJ2-7	NA	TRBV9	TGTGCCAGCAGCGTACGGGACAGTTATGACGAGCAGTACTTC	CASSVRDSYDEQYF
NA	TRBJ2-3	few	TRBV4-3	TGCGCCAGCAGCCAAGATCGGCCGGGGTATTTTACAGATACGCAGTATTTT	CASSQDRPGYFTDTQYF
NA	TRBJ1-1	NA	TRBV5-6	TGTGCCAGCAGCTTCGCAACTCAGGGTTTCGTAGCTTTCTTT	CASSFATQGFVAFF
NA	TRBJ2-4	once	TRBV28	TGTGCCAGCTTGGACAGGATGGCGGGAGTCTTCATTCAGTACTTC	CASLDRMAGVFIQYF
NA	TRBJ2-2	NA	TRBV4-2	TGTGCCAGCAGCCAAGAAAACGGGGAGCTGTTTTTT	CASSQENGELFF
NA	TRBJ1-1	NA	TRBV7-2	TGTGCCAGCAGCTTCCGGCCGGTTACTGAAGCTTTCTTT	CASSFRPVTEAFF
NA	TRBJ1-2	few	TRBV5-1	TGCGCCAGCAGCTTATTTTCGTTTTTTCAGGGCCATGGCTACACCTTC	CASSLFSFFQGHGYTF
NA	TRBJ1-5	NA	TRBV21-1	TGTGCCAGCAGCACAAAGTTTAATCAGCCCCAGCATTTT	CASSTKFNQPQHF
NA	TRBJ2-1	NA	TRBV5-5	TGTGCCAGCAGCTTGGCAGGGGAATTCGTTGAGCAGTTCTTC	CASSLAGEFVEQFF
TRBD2	TRBJ2-3	NA	TRBV7-3	TGTGCCAGCAGCTTATTCGGGGGGATCACAGATACGCAGTATTTT	CASSLFGGITDTQYF
NA	TRBJ2-1	NA	TRBV4-1	TGCGCCAGCAGCCAAGAACCTAGCACTGATGAGCAGTTCTTC	CASSQEPSTDEQFF
NA	TRBJ2-5	few	TRBV29-1	TGCAGCGTTGAAGGCCTAGCATTCATAGAGACCCTGTACTTC	CSVEGLAFIETLYF
NA	TRBJ2-7	few	TRBV4-3	TGCGCCAGCAGCCGGGAGGAGGACTACGAGCAGTACTTC	CASSREEDYEQYF
NA	TRBJ2-1	NA	TRBV28	TGTGCCAGCAGCATCAACCGGGGGCACGAGATAGATGAGCAGTTCTTC	CASSINRGHEIDEQFF
TRBD2	TRBJ2-2	few	TRBV11-2	TGTGCCAGCAGCTTAGGGACTAGCGGCACCGGGGAGCTGTTTTTT	CASSLGTSGTGELFF
NA	TRBJ2-3	NA	TRBV4-1	TGCGCCAGCAGCCTAGGCGGAGGCTCAGGCCCAATAGATACGCAGTATTTT	CASSLGGGSGPIDTQYF
NA	TRBJ2-5	few	TRBV3-1	TGTGCCAGCCGCATAACGTCGGGGCCTTTAGAGACCCAGTACTTC	CASRITSGPLETQYF
TRBD1	TRBJ2-5	few	TRBV12-3/TRBV12-4	TGTGCCAGCAGTCGGGACAGGGCCAAAGAGACCCAGTACTTC	CASSRDRAKETQYF
TRBD2	TRBJ2-7	NA	TRBV18	TGTGCCAGCTCCCTGCACGGTAGCGGGACGGAGGCGCAGTACTTC	CASSLHGSGTEAQYF
TRBD1	TRBJ1-4	NA	TRBV7-9	TGTGCCAGCAGCTATGAGGGGGCGCGAGAAAAACTGTTTTTT	CASSYEGAREKLFF
NA	TRBJ2-1	few	TRBV28	TGTGCCAGCACCTTCCTCTCATACAATGAGCAGTTCTTC	CASTFLSYNEQFF
NA	TRBJ1-4	NA	TRBV11-1	TGTGCCAGCAGCCCCACTGAAGAGGGAGCTGTTGAAAAACTGTTTTTT	CASSPTEEGAVEKLFF
TRBD1	TRBJ2-1	few	TRBV4-1	TGCGCCAGCAGCCTAACCCCCGGGACAGGGGGCAATGAGCAGTTCTTC	CASSLTPGTGGNEQFF
NA	TRBJ1-6	NA	TRBV20-1	TGCAGTGCTCATAGCGGGTATAATTCACCCCTCCACTTT	CSAHSGYNSPLHF
NA	TRBJ1-5	NA	TRBV20-1	TGCAGTGCTCTTCGCAGGTCAGGACAGCCCCAGCATTTT	CSALRRSGQPQHF